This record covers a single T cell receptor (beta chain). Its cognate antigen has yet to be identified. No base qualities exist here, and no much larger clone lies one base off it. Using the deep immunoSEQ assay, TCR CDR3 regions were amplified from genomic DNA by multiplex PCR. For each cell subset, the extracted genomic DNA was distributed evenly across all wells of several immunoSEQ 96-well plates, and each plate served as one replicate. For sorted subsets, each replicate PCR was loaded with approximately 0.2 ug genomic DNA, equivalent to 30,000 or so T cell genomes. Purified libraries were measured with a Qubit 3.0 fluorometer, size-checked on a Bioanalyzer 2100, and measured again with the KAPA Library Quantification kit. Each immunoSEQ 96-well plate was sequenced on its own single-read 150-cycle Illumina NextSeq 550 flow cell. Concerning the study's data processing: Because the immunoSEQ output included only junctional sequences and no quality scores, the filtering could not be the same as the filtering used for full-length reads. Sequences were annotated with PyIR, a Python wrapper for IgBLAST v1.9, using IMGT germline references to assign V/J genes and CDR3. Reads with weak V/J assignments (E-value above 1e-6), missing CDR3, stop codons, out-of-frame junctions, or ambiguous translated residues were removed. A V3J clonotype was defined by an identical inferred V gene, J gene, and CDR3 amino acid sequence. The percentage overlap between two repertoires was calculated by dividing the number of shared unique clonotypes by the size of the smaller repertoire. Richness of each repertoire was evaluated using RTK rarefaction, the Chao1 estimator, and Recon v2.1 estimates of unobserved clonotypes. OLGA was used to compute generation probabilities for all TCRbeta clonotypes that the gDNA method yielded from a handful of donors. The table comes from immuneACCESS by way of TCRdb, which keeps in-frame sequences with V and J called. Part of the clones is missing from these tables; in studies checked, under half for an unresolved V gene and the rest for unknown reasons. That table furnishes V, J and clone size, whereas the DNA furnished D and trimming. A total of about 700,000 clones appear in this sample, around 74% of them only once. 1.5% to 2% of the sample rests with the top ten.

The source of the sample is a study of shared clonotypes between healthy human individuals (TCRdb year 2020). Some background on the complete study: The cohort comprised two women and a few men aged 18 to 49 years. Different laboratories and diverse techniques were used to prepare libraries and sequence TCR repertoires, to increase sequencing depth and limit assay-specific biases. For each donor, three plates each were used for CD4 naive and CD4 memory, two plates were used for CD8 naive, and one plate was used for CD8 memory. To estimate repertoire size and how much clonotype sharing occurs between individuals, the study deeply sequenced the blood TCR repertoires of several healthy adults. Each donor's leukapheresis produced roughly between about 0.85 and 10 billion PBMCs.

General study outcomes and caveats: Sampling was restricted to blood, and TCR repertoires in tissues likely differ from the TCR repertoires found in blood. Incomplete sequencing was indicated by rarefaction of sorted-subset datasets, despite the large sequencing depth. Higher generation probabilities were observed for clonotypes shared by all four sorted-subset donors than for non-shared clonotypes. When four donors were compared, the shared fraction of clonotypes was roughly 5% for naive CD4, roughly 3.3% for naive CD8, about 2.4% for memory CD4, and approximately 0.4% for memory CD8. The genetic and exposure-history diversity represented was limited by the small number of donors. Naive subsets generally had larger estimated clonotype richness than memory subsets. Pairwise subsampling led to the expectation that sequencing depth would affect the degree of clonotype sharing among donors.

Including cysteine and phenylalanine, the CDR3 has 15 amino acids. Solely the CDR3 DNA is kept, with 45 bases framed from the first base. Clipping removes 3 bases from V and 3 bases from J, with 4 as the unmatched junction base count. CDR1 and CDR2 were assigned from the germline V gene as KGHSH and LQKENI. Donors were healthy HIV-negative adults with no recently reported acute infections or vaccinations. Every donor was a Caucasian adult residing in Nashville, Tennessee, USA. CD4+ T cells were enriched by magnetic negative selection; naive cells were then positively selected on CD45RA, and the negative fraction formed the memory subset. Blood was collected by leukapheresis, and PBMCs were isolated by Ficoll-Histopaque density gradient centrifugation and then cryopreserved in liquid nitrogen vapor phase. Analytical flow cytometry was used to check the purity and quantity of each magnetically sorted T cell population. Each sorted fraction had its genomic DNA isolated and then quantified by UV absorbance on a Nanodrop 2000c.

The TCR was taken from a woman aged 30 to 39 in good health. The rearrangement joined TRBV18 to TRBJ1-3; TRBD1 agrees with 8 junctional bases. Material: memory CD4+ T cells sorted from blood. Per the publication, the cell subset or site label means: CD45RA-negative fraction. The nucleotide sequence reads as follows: TGTGCCAGCTCACCGACAGGGGATTATGGAAACACCATATATTTT. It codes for CASSPTGDYGNTIYF.